This T cell receptor (beta chain) is from a study of post-analysis software for immune sequencing data. Study-level information: Recorded disease courses covered relapsing-remitting, secondary progressive and progressive-relapsing multiple sclerosis. Some patients had no subtype annotation.

Points on this clonotype: Antigen: not known.

The TCR beta cDNA libraries contained unique molecular identifiers. Each sample of about 0.95 to 11 million input T cells yielded around 500,000 cDNA molecules, so each molecule approximated one T cell. TCRdb reanalysed the PCR reads using MiXCR and keeps one entry per CDR3 protein. The data contain roughly 540,000 distinct CDR3 sequences, around a third of them seen just once; the ten biggest clones take up less than 6%. Germline loops: CDR1 SNHLY, CDR2 FYNNEI. V dropped 7 bases and J dropped 1 base, with 11 bases sitting between them. This CDR3 is built from 14 residues. General study findings and limits: Patients used about five TRBV segments, including TRBV5-6, TRBV5-1 and TRBV20-1, more often than controls. Samples prepared in the same batch strongly co-clustered by F measure. Multiple sclerosis patients showed significantly lower normalized Chao1 diversity than controls did.

Sequencing was done on a sample of blood. This receptor was obtained from a girl younger than 18 with multiple sclerosis. The V call is TRBV2, the J call TRBJ1-5; D remains ambiguous. CDR3 bases: TGTGCCAGCAATCCCGGAGGGAGCAATCAGCCCCAGCATTTT. This encodes CASNPGGSNQPQHF.